One sample yielded the 8 T cell receptor beta chains listed below, sequenced in a study of cytomegalovirus exposure and HLA in healthy donors. PCR involved 60 Vbeta and 13 Jbeta primers. Using immunoSEQ multiplex PCR, the repertoire was profiled, and TCRdb retains in-frame clones only, with some absent. The sample carries 100,000 or so clones, roughly 72% recorded once. The sequencing sample was made of PBMCs. These receptor sequences come from a man aged 25-45 years in good health and CMV-seropositive.

CDR3 nucleotides: TGTGCCAGCAGCCGACAGGGTTGGGGCAAAAACATTCAGTACTTC. Translating gives CASSRQGWGKNIQYF. This chain joins TRBV13 and TRBJ2-4, with 7 bases identical to TRBD1. The CDR3 is made up of 15 amino acids. CDR1 PRHDT and CDR2 FYEKMQ come from the germline V gene (reference sequence). J lost 3 bases, V lost 5 bases, and 7 bases had no gene match.

CDR3 DNA: TGTGCCAGCATCCATCGTGGACTTCAAGAGACCCAGTACTTC. Translation: CASIHRGLQETQYF. The V and J genes are TRBV6-1 and TRBJ2-5; D is perhaps TRBD2 (5 bases). V lost 7 bases and J lost 2, with 14 bases in between. Germline CDR1 MNHNS, CDR2 SASEGT. This CDR3 has 14 residues.

The V and J genes are TRBV28 and TRBJ1-5; 7 bases are shared with TRBD1. Germline CDR1 is MDHEN and CDR2 is SYDVKM. Losses at the gene ends were 5 bases for V and 2 bases for J; bases not matched to a gene: 12. The CDR3 extends over 17 amino acids. The CDR3 sequence: CASSRTGVRRGNQPQHF. The CDR3 DNA is TGTGCCAGCAGTAGAACAGGGGTAAGGAGGGGCAATCAGCCCCAGCATTTT. Drawing the rest from reference TRBV28 and TRBJ1-5, the complete variable domain is DVKVTQSSRYLVKRTGEKVFLECVQDMDHENMFWYRQDPGLGLRLIYFSYDVKMKEKGDIPEGYSVSREKKERFSLILESASTNQTSMYLCASSRTGVRRGNQPQHFGDGTRLSIL.

The rearrangement uses TRBV6-5 and TRBJ1-1, with TRBD1 matching over 11 bases. The CDR3 extends over 16 amino acids. CDR1 is MNHEY and CDR2 is SVGAGI in the germline V gene. The J segment lost 2 bases and the V segment lost 1 base, leaving 3 bases of the junction unmatched. The CDR3 bases are TGTGCCAGCAGTTACTTAAGGACAGGGGGCAACACTGAAGCTTTCTTT. Amino acid sequence: CASSYLRTGGNTEAFF.

V is TRBV27 and J is TRBJ2-5; the match to TRBD1 covers 10 bases. In germline, CDR1 is MNHEY, CDR2 SMNVEV (reference sequence). This CDR3 region has 15 residues. Trimming took 4 bases from V and 4 from J; bases not matched to a gene: 6. The chain's CDR3 is CASSSTGGVGETQYF. CDR3 DNA: TGTGCCAGCAGTTCGACAGGGGGCGTGGGAGAGACCCAGTACTTC.

This clone was seen a single time. The V call is TRBV4-1, the J call TRBJ2-7; D gene unclear. Germline CDR1 MGHRA, CDR2 YSYEKL. Trimming removed 1 base at V and 3 bases at J, with 7 bases between. There are 13 residues in the CDR3. The CDR3, as DNA: TGCGCCAGCAGCCAAGTGACATTCTACGAGCAGTACTTC. It translates to CASSQVTFYEQYF.

The genes are TRBV7-9 and TRBJ2-1; TRBD2 matches 8 bases. The CDR3 is made up of 14 amino acids. Trimming cost V 8 bases and J 6 bases; bases outside gene matches: 9. In germline, CDR1 is SEHNR, CDR2 FQNEAQ (reference sequence). The CDR3 DNA is TGTGCCAGCCAAACTCCGGGGGGGAGCAATGAGCAGTTCTTC. Its translation: CASQTPGGSNEQFF.

The CDR3 spells CAWFRPQAYGYTF. Here the CDR3 DNA reads TGTGCCTGGTTTCGCCCTCAGGCTTATGGCTACACCTTC. The chain recombines TRBV30 with TRBJ1-2, with unresolved D. V lost 5 bases to trimming and J lost 5 bases, with 15 bases between them. Germline CDR1 GTSNPN, CDR2 SVGIG (reference sequence). This CDR3 has 13 amino acids. Together with reference TRBV30 and TRBJ1-2, the CDR3 gives the full variable domain: SQTIHQWPATLVQPVGSPLSLECTVEGTSNPNLYWYRQAAGRGLQLLFYSVGIGQISSEVPQNLSASRPQDRQFILSSKKLLLSDSGFYLCAWFRPQAYGYTFGSGTRLTVV.